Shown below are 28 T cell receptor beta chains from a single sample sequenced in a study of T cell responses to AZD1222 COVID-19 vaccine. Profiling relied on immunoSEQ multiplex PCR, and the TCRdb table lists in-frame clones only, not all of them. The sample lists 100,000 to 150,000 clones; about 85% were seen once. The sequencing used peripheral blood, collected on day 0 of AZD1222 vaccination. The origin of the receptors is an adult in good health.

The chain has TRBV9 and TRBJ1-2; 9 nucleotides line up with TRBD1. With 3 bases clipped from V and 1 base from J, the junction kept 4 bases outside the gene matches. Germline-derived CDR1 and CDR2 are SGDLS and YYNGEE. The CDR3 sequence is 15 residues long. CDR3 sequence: CASSAGQGFNYGYTF. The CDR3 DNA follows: TGTGCCAGCAGCGCCGGACAGGGGTTTAACTATGGCTACACCTTC.

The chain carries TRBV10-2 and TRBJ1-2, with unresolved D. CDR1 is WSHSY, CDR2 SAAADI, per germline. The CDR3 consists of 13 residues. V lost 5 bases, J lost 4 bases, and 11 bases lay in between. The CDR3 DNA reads TGCGCCAGCAGTCTCGACGGATCCTATGGCTACACCTTC. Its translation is CASSLDGSYGYTF.

CDR3 sequence reads: CASSEGVIGSLSKKGYEQYF. CDR3 nucleotides: TGTGCCAGCAGTGAAGGGGTAATAGGAAGCCTAAGTAAGAAGGGCTACGAGCAGTACTTC. J is TRBJ2-7 and V is TRBV2; no clear D gene. Germline-derived CDR1 and CDR2 are SNHLY and FYNNEI. The CDR3 is 20 residues long. Trimming removed 1 base from V and 3 bases from J, with 28 bases in between.

The CDR3, as DNA: TGTGCCAGCAGCTTCGACAGGGTGTCCTACAATGAGCAGTTCTTC. Translating gives CASSFDRVSYNEQFF. The rearrangement uses TRBV7-3 and TRBJ2-1; 7 bases are a match to TRBD1. V gave up 3 bases and J gave up 1 base; unmatched junction bases: 3. The CDR3 is 15 amino acids. From germline, CDR1 is SGHTA and CDR2 FQGTGA.

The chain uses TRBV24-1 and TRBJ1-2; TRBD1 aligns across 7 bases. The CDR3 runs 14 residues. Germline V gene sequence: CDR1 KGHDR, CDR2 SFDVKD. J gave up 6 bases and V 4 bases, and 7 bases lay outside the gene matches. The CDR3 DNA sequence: TGTGCCACCAGTGAACCGAGACAGGGCCATGGCTACACCTTC. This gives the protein CATSEPRQGHGYTF.

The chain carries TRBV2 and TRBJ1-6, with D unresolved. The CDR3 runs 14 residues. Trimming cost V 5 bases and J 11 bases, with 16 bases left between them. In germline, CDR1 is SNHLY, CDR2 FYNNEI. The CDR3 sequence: CASSQDIPHPPLHF. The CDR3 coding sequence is TGTGCCAGCAGTCAAGATATCCCGCACCCACCCCTCCACTTT.

Written as DNA, the CDR3 is TGTGCCAGCAGCGCGACCCCACAGGGTTGGAACACTGAAGCTTTCTTT. This translates into CASSATPQGWNTEAFF. J is TRBJ1-1 and V is TRBV9, with D maybe TRBD1 (6 bases). V lost 3 bases and J lost 1, with 16 bases in between. Germline V CDR1 and CDR2: SGDLS, YYNGEE. The CDR3 spans 16 residues. Looking up the rest from reference TRBV9 and TRBJ1-1 gives the full variable domain: DSGVTQTPKHLITATGQRVTLRCSPRSGDLSVYWYQQSLDQGLQFLIQYYNGEERAKGNILERFSAQQFPDLHSELNLSSLELGDSALYFCASSATPQGWNTEAFFGQGTRLTVV.

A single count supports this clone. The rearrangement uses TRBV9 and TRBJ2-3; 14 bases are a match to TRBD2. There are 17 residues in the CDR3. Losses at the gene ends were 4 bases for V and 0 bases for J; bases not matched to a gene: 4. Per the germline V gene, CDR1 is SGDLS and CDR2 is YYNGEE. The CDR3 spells CASSRTSGGRSTDTQYF. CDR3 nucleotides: TGTGCCAGCAGCCGGACTAGCGGGGGGCGTAGCACAGATACGCAGTATTTT.

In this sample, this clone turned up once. CDR3 DNA sequence: TGTGCCATCAGTGAGCCCGGGACAGGGTCGGGCAATCAGCCCCAGCATTTT. It is translated as CAISEPGTGSGNQPQHF. The chain couples TRBV10-3 to TRBJ1-5, with 9 positions matching TRBD1. Germline trimming cut 2 bases from V and 2 bases from J; bases unmatched to any gene: 7. The CDR3 has 17 residues. The germline CDR1 and CDR2 sequences are ENHRY and SYGVKD.

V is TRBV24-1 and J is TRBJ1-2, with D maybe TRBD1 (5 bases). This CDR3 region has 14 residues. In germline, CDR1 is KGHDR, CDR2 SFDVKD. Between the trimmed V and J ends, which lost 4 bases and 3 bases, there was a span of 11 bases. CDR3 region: CATSESGTHYGYTF. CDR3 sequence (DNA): TGTGCCACCAGTGAATCGGGGACCCACTATGGCTACACCTTC.

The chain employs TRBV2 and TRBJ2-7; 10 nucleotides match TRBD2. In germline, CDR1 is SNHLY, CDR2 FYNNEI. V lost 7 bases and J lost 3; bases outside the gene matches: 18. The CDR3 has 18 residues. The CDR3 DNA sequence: TGTGCCAGCAAGCTCGAGACTAGCGGGTCTAGAGGAGGCTACGAGCAGTACTTC. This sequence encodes CASKLETSGSRGGYEQYF.

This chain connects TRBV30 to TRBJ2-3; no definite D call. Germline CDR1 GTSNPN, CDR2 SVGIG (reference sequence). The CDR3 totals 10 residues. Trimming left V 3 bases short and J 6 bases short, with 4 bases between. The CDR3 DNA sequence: TGTGCCTGGAGAGCGGATACGCAGTATTTT. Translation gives CAWRADTQYF.

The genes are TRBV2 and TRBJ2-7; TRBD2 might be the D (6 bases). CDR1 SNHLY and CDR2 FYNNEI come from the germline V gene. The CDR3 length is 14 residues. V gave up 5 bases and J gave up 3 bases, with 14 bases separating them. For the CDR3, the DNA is TGTGCCAGCAGTTTCGGGACTTATCTCTACGAGCAGTACTTC. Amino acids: CASSFGTYLYEQYF. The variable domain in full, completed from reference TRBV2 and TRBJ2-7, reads EPEVTQTPSHQVTQMGQEVILRCVPISNHLYFYWYRQILGQKVEFLVSFYNNEISEKSEIFDDQFSVERPDGSNFTLKIRSTKLEDSAMYFCASSFGTYLYEQYFGPGTRLTVT.

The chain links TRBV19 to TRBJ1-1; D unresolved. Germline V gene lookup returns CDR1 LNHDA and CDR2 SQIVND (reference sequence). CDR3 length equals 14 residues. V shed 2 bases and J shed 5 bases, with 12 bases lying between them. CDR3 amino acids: CASSISHLGTEAFF. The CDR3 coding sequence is TGTGCCAGTAGTATATCCCACCTGGGTACTGAAGCTTTCTTT.

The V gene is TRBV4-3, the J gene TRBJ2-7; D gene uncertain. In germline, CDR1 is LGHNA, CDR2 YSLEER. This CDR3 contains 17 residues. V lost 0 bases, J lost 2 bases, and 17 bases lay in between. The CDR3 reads CASSQDGPAPAPYEQYF. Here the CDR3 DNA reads TGCGCCAGCAGCCAAGATGGCCCAGCGCCGGCCCCCTACGAGCAGTACTTC.

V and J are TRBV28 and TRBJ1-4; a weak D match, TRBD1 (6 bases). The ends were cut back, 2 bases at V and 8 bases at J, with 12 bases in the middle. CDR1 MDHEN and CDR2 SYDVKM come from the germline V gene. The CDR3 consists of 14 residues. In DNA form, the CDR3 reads TGTGCCAGCAGTTTACCACTCAGGGGAGAAAAACTGTTTTTT. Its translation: CASSLPLRGEKLFF.

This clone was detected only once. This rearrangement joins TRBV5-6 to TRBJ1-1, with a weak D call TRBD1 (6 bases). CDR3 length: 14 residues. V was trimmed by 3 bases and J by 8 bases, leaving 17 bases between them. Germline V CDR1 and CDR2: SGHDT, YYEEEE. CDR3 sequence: CASSWGTGTNEAFF. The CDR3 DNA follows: TGTGCCAGCAGCTGGGGAACAGGGACAAACGAAGCTTTCTTT.

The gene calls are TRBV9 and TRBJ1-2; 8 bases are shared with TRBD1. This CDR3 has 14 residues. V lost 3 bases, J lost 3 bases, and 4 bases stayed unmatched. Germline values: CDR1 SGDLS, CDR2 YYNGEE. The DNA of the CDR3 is TGTGCCAGCAGCGACGGACAGGGCGACTATGGCTACACCTTC. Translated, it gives CASSDGQGDYGYTF.

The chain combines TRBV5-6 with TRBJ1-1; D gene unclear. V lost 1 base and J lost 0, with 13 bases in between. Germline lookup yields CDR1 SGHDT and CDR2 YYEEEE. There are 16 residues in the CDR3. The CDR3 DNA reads TGTGCCAGCAGCTTGTATCCAGGAGGAATGAACACTGAAGCTTTCTTT. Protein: CASSLYPGGMNTEAFF.

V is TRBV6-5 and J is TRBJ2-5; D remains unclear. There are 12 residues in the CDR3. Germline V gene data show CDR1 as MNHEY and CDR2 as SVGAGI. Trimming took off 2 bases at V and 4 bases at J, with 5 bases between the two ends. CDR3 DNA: TGTGCCAGCAGTTACACCGGAGAGACCCAGTACTTC. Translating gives CASSYTGETQYF.

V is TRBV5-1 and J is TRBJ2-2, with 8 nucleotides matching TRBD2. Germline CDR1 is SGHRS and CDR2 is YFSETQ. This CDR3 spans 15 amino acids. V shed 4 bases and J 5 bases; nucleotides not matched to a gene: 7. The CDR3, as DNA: TGCGCCAGCAGCGTCTCACTAGCGGAGACCGGGGAGCTGTTTTTT. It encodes CASSVSLAETGELFF.

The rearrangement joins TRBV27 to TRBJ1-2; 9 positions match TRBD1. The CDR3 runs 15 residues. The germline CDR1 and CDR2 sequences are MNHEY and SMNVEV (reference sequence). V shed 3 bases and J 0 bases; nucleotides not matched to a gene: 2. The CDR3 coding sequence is TGTGCCAGCAGTTTGACAGGGGGAACTAACTATGGCTACACCTTC. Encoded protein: CASSLTGGTNYGYTF.

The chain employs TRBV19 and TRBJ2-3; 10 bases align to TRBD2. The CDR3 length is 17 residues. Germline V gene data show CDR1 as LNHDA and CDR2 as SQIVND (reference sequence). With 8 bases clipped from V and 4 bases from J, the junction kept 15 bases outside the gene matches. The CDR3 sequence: CASRRGTSELRADTQYF. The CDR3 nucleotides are TGTGCCAGTCGGAGAGGGACTAGCGAACTTCGGGCAGATACGCAGTATTTT. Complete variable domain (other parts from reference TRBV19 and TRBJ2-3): DGGITQSPKYLFRKEGQNVTLSCEQNLNHDAMYWYRQDPGQGLRLIYYSQIVNDFQKGDIAEGYSVSREKKESFPLTVTSAQKNPTAFYLCASRRGTSELRADTQYFGPGTRLTVL.

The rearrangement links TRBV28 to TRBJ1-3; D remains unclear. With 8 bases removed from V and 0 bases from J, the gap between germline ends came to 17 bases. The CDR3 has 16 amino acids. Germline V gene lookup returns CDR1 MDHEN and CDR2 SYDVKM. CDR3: CASGSEGKRSGNTIYF. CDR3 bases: TGTGCCAGCGGGTCGGAGGGAAAACGCTCTGGAAACACCATATATTTT.

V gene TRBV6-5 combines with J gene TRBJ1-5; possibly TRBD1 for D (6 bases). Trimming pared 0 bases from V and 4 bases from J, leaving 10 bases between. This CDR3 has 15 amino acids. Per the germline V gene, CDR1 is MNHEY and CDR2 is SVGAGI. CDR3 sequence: CASSYSTGLNQPQHF. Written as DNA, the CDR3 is TGTGCCAGCAGTTACTCGACAGGCTTGAATCAGCCCCAGCATTTT.

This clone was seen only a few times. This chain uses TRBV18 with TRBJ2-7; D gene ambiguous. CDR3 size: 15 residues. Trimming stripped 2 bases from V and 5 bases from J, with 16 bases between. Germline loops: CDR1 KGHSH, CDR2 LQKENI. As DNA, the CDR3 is TGTGCCAGCTCACCAGTACGGTCCATGCAAAACGAGCAGTACTTC. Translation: CASSPVRSMQNEQYF.

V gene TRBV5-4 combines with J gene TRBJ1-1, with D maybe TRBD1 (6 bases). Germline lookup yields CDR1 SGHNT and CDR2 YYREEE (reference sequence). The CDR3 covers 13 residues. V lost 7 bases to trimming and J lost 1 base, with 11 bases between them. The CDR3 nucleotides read TGTGCCAGCGGCCAAGGGGGGAACACTGAAGCTTTCTTT. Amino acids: CASGQGGNTEAFF.

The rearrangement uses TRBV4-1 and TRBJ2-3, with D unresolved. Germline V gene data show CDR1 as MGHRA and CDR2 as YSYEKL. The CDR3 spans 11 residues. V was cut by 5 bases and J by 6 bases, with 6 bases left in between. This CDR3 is CASSERDTQYF. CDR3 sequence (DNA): TGCGCCAGCAGCGAGAGGGATACGCAGTATTTT.